This TCR beta chain was recorded in a study of blood T cells in healthy people across ages. Study-wide points: Higher diversity, along with more naive CD4+ cells, distinguished long-lived donors from aged donors.

This clonotype was seen only once. Its antigen is undetermined. Together with a sample-barcoded 5' primer, a J-beta primer mix was included in a second PCR lasting about 6 to 11 cycles. Every cDNA molecule carried a tag from a template-switch adaptor bearing 12 random nucleotides. Every sample produced at least 2.5 million CDR3-containing paired-end reads. TCRdb reprocessed the 5' RACE reads via MiXCR and lists one record per CDR3 protein. Of 2 million or so distinct CDR3 sequences in the sample, just under 50% are singletons; the top ten hold about 2.1%. Every donor gave about 9 milliliters of peripheral blood. CDR3 length: 14 residues. CDR1 and CDR2 (germline): DFQATT, SNEGSKA (reference sequence). V lost 0 bases to trimming and J lost 5 bases, with 14 bases between them.

The V call is TRBV20-1, the J call TRBJ2-7; D may be TRBD2 (5 bases). Material for sequencing was blood. The receptor comes from a woman aged 40 to 55 in good health. The CDR3 reads CSARDRTGVNEQYF. DNA for the CDR3: TGCAGTGCTAGAGATCGGACCGGGGTCAACGAGCAGTACTTC.